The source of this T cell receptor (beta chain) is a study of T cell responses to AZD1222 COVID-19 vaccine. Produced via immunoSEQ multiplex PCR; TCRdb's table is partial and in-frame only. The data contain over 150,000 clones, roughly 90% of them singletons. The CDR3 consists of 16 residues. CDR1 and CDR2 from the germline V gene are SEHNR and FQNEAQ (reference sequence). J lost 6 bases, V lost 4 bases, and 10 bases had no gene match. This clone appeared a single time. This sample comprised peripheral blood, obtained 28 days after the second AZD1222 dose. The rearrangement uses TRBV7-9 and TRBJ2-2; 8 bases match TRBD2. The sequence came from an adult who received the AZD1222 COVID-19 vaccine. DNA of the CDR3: TGTGCCAGCAGCTCGGTAGGCGGGGGGCGCCCCGGGGAGCTGTTTTTT. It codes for CASSSVGGGRPGELFF.